The rows below give T cell receptor beta chains drawn from one sample of a study of blood T cell repertoires in COVID-19. The table came from immunoSEQ multiplex PCR; TCRdb's copy has only in-frame clones and leaves some out. Counted here are approximately 110,000 clones, more than 85% occurring once; the ten biggest clones make up about 2%. Sequenced input: peripheral blood. The receptors were gathered from a man aged 45 to 65 with COVID-19, enrolled during active disease. CDR3s include the opening cysteine and the closing phenylalanine or tryptophan.

TRBV14 | 15 | CASSAYQGGGNIQYF
TRBV9 | 17 | CASSVGLRRESTGELFF
TRBV9 | 15 | CASSDLSGSLDTQYF
TRBV29-1 | 13 | CSANAGGNTEAFF
TRBV10-3 | 12 | CAISDGEQPQHF
TRBV2 | 14 | CASDMTARDEKLFF
TRBV6-1 | 17 | CASSEGVGGERNQPQHF
TRBV6-5 | 15 | CASSWGEGGTGELFF
TRBV3-1/TRBV3-2 | 14 | CASSPNQGDEKLFF
TRBV3-1/TRBV3-2 | 16 | CASSPGLAEGQETQYF
TRBV9 | 14 | CASSAGGGPDTQYF
TRBV5-1 | 16 | CASSPLGLAGINEQFF
TRBV7-2 | 15 | CASSRTGSFEDIQYF
TRBV7-2 | 14 | CASSLEPGAYEQYF
TRBV28 | 14 | CASTPPHNNQPQHF
TRBV7-3 | 15 | CASSSQGGGYNEQFF
TRBV7-3 | 16 | CASSEASGPGTGELFF
TRBV21-1 | 13 | CASIYRGRQPQHF
TRBV7-2 | 15 | CASSLGQGEYNEQFF
TRBV7-9 | 16 | CASSLVTGGQYTEAFF
TRBV6-5 | 14 | CASSYRTGNYGYTF
TRBV7-2 | 14 | CASSLQGAQNEQYF
TRBV18 | 14 | CASSPSVSSTEAFF
TRBV24-1 | 19 | CATSPGTSGSKVQGQTQYF
TRBV6-5 | 15 | CASTVAGGPTGELFF
TRBV9 | 20 | CASSKGGSSTQAPSGNTIYF
TRBV5-4 | 16 | CASSSGLAGGADTQYF
TRBV9 | 15 | CASSVGQSSGNTIYF
TRBV5-5 | 18 | CASSLGPGASGSPLEQYF
TRBV5-1 | 14 | CASSSGTANTEAFF
TRBV7-9 | 15 | CASSPGTGWDTEAFF
TRBV29-1 | 14 | CSVVGGSATYEQYF
TRBV7-2 | 16 | CASSPGTSGSTDTQYF
TRBV4-2 | 15 | CASSQSRVPGNTIYF
TRBV11-2 | 16 | CASSSVSGRFIYEQYF
TRBV5-4 | 15 | CASSKGLAGPYEQYF
TRBV19 | 12 | CASSTVRGEQFF
TRBV9 | 17 | CASSAHIAGGNTGELFF
TRBV18 | 13 | CASSPGGSSPLHF
TRBV2 | 13 | CASRETGNQPQHF
TRBV24-1 | 13 | CATSGVGWETQYF
TRBV27 | 14 | CASRTGRENEKLFF
TRBV2 | 15 | CASRGRLRGSREQYF
TRBV5-6 | 17 | CASSGGQGGPSTDTQYF
TRBV19 | 16 | CASSPTSGSTRDEQFF
TRBV10-3 | 13 | CASQTGVDTEAFF
TRBV19 | 15 | CASSIQGSYTGELFF
TRBV29-1 | 13 | CSVPIQGTYGYTF
TRBV3-1/TRBV3-2 | 14 | CASSQSDSPVPQYF
TRBV9 | 19 | CASSVEGGAGVSPTDTQYF
TRBV3-1/TRBV3-2 | 12 | CASSQVGTSRHF
TRBV12-5 | 16 | CASGLEGGAGTGELFF
TRBV6-8 | 14 | CASRPGGRTYEQYF
TRBV4-3 | 18 | CASSQGARGTTGVYEQYF